This T cell receptor beta chain was sequenced during a study of T cell responses to AZD1222 COVID-19 vaccine. Libraries were prepared by immunoSEQ multiplex PCR; TCRdb keeps only in-frame clonotypes and omits some of them. The sample holds some 75,000 clones, about 88% seen once. The CDR3 covers 15 residues. The V gene's germline CDR1 is SGHVS and CDR2 FNYEAQ. V lost 3 bases and J lost 1, with 12 bases in between. The sequencing here drew on peripheral blood, taken on day 0 of AZD1222 vaccination. This TCR was sampled from an adult in good health. This sequence joins TRBV7-6 and TRBJ1-1; possibly TRBD1 for D (6 bases). The CDR3 coding sequence is TGTGCCAGCAGCTTGAAGGTGGGGGCGAACACTGAAGCTTTCTTT. This codes for CASSLKVGANTEAFF.